This T cell receptor (beta chain) appears in the sequencing data of a study of PD-1 blockade in classical Hodgkin lymphoma. Findings and caveats of the study: Repertoire differences lack defined causes, possibly disease activity or prior therapy.

The CDR3 length is 14 residues. Germline V gene lookup returns CDR1 SGHRS and CDR2 YFSETQ. V shed 2 bases and J shed 1 base, with 9 bases lying between them. Profiling relied on immunoSEQ multiplex PCR, and the TCRdb table lists in-frame clones only, not all of them. The table has 20,000 to 30,000 clones, roughly 88% seen once. Documented time point: cycle 4 day 1 (C4D1), after 6 weeks of nivolumab. Each and every patient relapsed after autologous stem cell transplantation, and patients got differing brentuximab vedotin exposure. In the case of this clone: The target antigen is unknown.

The sequence derives from a human donor with classical Hodgkin lymphoma. The specimen was peripheral blood mononuclear cells (PBMCs), collected before the fourth cycle of nivolumab. The chain uses TRBV5-1 and TRBJ1-1; D gene unclear. For the CDR3, the DNA is TGCGCCAGCAGCTTAGGCAGGACGAACACTGAAGCTTTCTTT. Its protein product is CASSLGRTNTEAFF.